These 7 T cell receptor beta chains were sequenced from one sample in a study of cytomegalovirus exposure and HLA in healthy donors. PCR was performed using 60 Vbeta and 13 Jbeta primers. Clones were sequenced by immunoSEQ multiplex PCR, and TCRdb holds only the in-frame ones, with some missing. The table includes 120,000 to 150,000 clones, roughly 78% detected once. Sequenced sample: PBMCs. The receptors stem from a man aged 18 to 30 in good health and CMV-seropositive.

The rearrangement joins TRBV27 to TRBJ1-4; 7 nucleotides agree with TRBD1. The J segment lost 6 bases and the V segment lost 2 bases, leaving 3 bases of the junction unmatched. The germline V gene encodes CDR1 MNHEY and CDR2 SMNVEV (reference sequence). The CDR3 loop spans 14 amino acids. The CDR3 DNA follows: TGTGCCAGCAGTTTAAGGGGACAGCATGAAAAACTGTTTTTT. As protein: CASSLRGQHEKLFF.

This chain links TRBV7-9 with TRBJ2-2, with 11 bases lining up with TRBD2. The CDR3 sequence is 16 residues long. The trim removed 1 base at V and 5 bases at J, leaving 3 bases unmatched. In germline, CDR1 is SEHNR, CDR2 FQNEAQ (reference sequence). The CDR3 is CASSLGLAGITGELFF. CDR3 nucleotide sequence: TGTGCCAGCAGCTTAGGACTAGCGGGAATTACCGGGGAGCTGTTTTTT.

The chain links TRBV19 to TRBJ1-1; 10 positions agree with TRBD1. Germline V gives CDR1 LNHDA, CDR2 SQIVND (reference sequence). Losses at the gene ends were 5 bases for V and 3 bases for J; bases not matched to a gene: 6. The length of the CDR3 is 15 residues. The CDR3 sequence is CASSEPTGGYTEAFF. CDR3 sequence (DNA): TGTGCCAGTAGTGAACCGACAGGGGGCTACACTGAAGCTTTCTTT.

This clone has only one observation. This chain connects TRBV7-3 to TRBJ1-1; D unresolved. The CDR3 contains 15 residues. Looked up from germline, CDR1 is SGHTA and CDR2 is FQGTGA. Trimming stripped 2 bases from V and 1 base from J, with 11 bases between. The CDR3: CASSLAGLGNTEAFF. The CDR3 DNA reads TGTGCCAGCAGCTTAGCGGGCCTTGGGAACACTGAAGCTTTCTTT.

The CDR3 loop is CASTSYRGGTEAFF. The CDR3 DNA reads TGTGCCAGCACCTCTTACAGGGGAGGCACTGAAGCTTTCTTT. The chain couples TRBV28 to TRBJ1-1; 7 nucleotides match TRBD1. Germline V gene sequence: CDR1 MDHEN, CDR2 SYDVKM. The V segment lost 7 bases and the J segment 4 bases; nucleotides outside the gene matches: 9. This CDR3 spans 14 amino acids.

This clone has just one count. The chain combines TRBV27 with TRBJ2-1, with 11 bases aligning to TRBD1. CDR1 and CDR2 from the germline V gene are MNHEY and SMNVEV (reference sequence). With 3 bases clipped from V and 4 bases from J, the junction kept 2 bases outside the gene matches. This CDR3 region has 15 residues. For the CDR3, the DNA is TGTGCCAGCAGTTTGGGACAGGGGGTATACAATGAGCAGTTCTTC. It is translated as CASSLGQGVYNEQFF.

The chain carries TRBV6-1 and TRBJ2-7; 10 bases are shared with TRBD1. The CDR3 consists of 15 residues. The ends lost 5 bases at V and 6 bases at J; junction bases unmatched: 10. Germline CDR1 MNHNS, CDR2 SASEGT. This CDR3 reads CASSPDRGQVGEQYF. CDR3 DNA sequence: TGTGCCAGCAGTCCTGACAGGGGGCAGGTCGGCGAGCAGTACTTC.